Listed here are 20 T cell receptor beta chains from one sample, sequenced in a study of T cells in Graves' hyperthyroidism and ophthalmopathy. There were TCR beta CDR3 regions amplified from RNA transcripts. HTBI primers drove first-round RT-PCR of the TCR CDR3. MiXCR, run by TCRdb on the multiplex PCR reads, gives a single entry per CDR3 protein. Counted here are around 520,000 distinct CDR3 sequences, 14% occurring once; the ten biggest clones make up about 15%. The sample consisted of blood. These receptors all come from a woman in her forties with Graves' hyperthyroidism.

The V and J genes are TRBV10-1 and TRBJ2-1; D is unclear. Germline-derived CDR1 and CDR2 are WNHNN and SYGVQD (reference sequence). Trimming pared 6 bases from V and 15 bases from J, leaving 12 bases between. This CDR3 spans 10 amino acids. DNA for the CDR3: TGCGCCAGCAGCCGGGTCCGTCGGTTCTTC. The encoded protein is CASSRVRRFF.

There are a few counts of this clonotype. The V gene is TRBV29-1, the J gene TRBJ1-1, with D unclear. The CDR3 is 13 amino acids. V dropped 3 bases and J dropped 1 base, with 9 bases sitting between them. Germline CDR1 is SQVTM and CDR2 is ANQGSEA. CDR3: CSVEAQKNTEAFF. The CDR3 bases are TGCAGCGTTGAGGCACAGAAGAACACTGAAGCTTTCTTT.

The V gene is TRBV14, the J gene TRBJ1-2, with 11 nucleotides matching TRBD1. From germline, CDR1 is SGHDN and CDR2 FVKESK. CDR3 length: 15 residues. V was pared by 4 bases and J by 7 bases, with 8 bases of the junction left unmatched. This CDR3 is CASSPLGQGAVGYTF. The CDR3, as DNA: TGTGCCAGCAGCCCTCTAGGACAGGGGGCTGTTGGCTACACCTTC.

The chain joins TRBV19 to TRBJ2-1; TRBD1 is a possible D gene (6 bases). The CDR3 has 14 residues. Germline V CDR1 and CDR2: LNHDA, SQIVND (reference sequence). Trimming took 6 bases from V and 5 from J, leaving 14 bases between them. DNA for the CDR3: TGTGCCAGTAGGGGGCAGGGGAGAGACAATGAGCAGTTCTTC. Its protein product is CASRGQGRDNEQFF.

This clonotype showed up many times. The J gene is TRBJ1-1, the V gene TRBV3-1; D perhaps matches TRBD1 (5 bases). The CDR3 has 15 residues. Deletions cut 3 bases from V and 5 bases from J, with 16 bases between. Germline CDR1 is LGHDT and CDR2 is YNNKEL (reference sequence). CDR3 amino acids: CASSHSGISKTEAFF. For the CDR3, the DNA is TGTGCCAGCAGCCACTCAGGGATATCGAAGACTGAAGCTTTCTTT.

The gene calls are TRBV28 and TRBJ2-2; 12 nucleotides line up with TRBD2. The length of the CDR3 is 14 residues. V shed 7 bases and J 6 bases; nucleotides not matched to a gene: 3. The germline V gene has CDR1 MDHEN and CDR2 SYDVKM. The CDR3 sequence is CASKTSGSPGELFF. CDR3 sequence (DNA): TGTGCCAGCAAGACTAGCGGGAGCCCCGGGGAGCTGTTTTTT.

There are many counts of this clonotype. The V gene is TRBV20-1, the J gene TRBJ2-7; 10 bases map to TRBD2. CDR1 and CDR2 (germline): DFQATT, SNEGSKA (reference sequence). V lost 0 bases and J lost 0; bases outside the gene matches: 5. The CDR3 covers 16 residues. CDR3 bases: TGCAGTGCTAGAGAATTTGGACTAGCGGCCTCCTACGAGCAGTACTTC. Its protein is CSAREFGLAASYEQYF.

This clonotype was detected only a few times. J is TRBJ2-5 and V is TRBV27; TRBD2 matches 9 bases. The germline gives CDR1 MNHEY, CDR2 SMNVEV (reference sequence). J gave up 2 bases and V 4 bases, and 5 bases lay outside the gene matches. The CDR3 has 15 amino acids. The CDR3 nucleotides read TGTGCCAGCAGTTCCAGGGCGGGAGGGCAAGAGACCCAGTACTTC. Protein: CASSSRAGGQETQYF.

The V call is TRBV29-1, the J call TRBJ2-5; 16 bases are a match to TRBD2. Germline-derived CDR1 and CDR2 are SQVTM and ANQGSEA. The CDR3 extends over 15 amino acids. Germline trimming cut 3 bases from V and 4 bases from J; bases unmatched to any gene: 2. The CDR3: CSVEGLAGGPETQYF. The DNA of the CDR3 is TGCAGCGTTGAGGGACTAGCGGGAGGGCCAGAGACCCAGTACTTC.

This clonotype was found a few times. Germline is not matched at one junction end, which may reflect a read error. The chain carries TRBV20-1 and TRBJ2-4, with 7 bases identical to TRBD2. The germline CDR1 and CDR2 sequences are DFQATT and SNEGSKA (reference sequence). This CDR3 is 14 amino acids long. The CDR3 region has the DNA TGCAGTGCTTTACTAGCGCCAGCCAAAACCATTCAGTACTTC. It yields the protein CSALLAPAKTIQYF.

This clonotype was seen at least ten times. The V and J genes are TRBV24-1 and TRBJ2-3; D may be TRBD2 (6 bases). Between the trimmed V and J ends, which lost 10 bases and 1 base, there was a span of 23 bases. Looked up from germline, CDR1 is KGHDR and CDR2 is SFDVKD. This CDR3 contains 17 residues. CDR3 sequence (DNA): TGTGCCACTGCGCCCACTGGCGCGGGGCCTGGCACAGATACGCAGTATTTT. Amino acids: CATAPTGAGPGTDTQYF.

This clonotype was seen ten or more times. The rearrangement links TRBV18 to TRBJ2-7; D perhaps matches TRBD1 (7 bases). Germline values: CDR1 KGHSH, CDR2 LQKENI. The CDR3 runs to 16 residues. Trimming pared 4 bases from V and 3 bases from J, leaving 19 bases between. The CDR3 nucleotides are TGTGCCAGCTCACGGGACTCCGGGACAGCGTTCTACGAGCAGTACTTC. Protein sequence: CASSRDSGTAFYEQYF.

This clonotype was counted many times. CDR3 in amino acids: CASRGLAEISEFF. In nucleotides, the CDR3 is TGTGCCAGCCGGGGACTAGCGGAAATCTCGGAGTTCTTC. J is TRBJ2-1 and V is TRBV2, with 11 bases fitting TRBD2. In germline, CDR1 is SNHLY, CDR2 FYNNEI. The ends lost 8 bases at V and 14 bases at J; junction bases unmatched: 11. The CDR3 runs 13 residues.

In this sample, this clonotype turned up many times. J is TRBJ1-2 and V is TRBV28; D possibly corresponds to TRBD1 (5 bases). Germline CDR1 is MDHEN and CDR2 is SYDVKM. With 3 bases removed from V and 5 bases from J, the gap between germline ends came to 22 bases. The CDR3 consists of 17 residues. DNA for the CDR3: TGTGCCAGCAGTTTTTATGGGGCGACACGGCCTCTGTATGGCTACACCTTC. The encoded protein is CASSFYGATRPLYGYTF.

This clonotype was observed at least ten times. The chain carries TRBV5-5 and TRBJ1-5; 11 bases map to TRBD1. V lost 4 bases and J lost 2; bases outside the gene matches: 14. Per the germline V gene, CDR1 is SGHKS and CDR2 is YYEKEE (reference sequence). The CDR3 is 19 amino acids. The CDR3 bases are TGTGCCAGCAGCCCAACCGGGACAGGGGGGTTATTGGGCAATCAGCCCCAGCATTTT. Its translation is CASSPTGTGGLLGNQPQHF.

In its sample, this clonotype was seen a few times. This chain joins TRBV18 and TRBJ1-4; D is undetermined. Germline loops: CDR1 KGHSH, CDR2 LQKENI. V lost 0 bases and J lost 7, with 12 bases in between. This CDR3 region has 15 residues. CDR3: CASSPPGESSEKLFF. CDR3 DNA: TGTGCCAGCTCACCACCGGGTGAGAGTTCTGAAAAACTGTTTTTT.

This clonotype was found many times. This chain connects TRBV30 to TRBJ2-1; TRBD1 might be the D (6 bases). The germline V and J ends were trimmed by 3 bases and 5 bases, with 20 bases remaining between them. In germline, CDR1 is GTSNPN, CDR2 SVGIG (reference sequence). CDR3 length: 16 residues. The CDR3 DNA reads TGTGCCTGGAGGCCGCTACTAGGGACAAGAAACAATGAGCAGTTCTTC. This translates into CAWRPLLGTRNNEQFF.

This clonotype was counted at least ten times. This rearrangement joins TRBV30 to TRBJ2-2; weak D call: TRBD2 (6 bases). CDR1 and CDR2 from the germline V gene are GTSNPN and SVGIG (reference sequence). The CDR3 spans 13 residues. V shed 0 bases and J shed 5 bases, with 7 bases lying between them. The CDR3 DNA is TGTGCCTGGAGTGTACGGGGGACCGGGGAGCTGTTTTTT. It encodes CAWSVRGTGELFF.

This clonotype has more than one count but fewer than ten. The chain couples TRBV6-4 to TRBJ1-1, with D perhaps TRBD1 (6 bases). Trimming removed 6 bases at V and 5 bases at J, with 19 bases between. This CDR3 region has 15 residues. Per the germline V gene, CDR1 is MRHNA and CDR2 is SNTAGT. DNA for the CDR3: TGTGCCAGCAGCCCACATACAGGGTCTCGAACTGAAGCTTTCTTT. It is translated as CASSPHTGSRTEAFF.

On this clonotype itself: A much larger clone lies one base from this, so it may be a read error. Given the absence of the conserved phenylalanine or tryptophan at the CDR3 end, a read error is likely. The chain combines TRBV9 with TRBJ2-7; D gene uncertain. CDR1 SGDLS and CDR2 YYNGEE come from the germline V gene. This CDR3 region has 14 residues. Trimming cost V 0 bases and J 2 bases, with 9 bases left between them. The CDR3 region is CASSVAVGPYEQYL. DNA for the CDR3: TGTGCCAGCAGCGTAGCGGTAGGTCCCTACGAGCAGTACCTC.